Detailed here is one T cell receptor (beta chain). The data derive from a study of blood T cell repertoires in COVID-19. Germline lookup yields CDR1 MRHNA and CDR2 SNTAGT. This CDR3 region has 16 residues. V was cut by 3 bases and J by 2 bases, with 11 bases left in between. Repertoires were generated with immunoSEQ multiplex PCR, while TCRdb's copy carries only in-frame clones and drops some. Of around 200,000 clones in the sample, 65% to 90% were seen once. Material for sequencing was peripheral blood. The receptor comes from a human donor in a cohort sampled during active COVID-19. The gene calls are TRBV6-4 and TRBJ2-6; tentatively, D is TRBD2 (6 bases). The CDR3 loop reads CASSDLGGPGANVLTF. In DNA, the CDR3 is TGTGCCAGCAGTGATCTCGGGGGTCCTGGGGCCAACGTCCTGACTTTC.